The clone carrying this T cell receptor beta chain was counted many times. These data originate in a study of T cells in Graves' hyperthyroidism and ophthalmopathy. Newly diagnosed hyperthyroidism, duration under 2 months, in patients aged 18 to 65. Clinicians diagnosed patients from clinical symptoms, serum thyroxine and TRAb, thyroid ultrasound and orbital computed tomography. Extraction of PBMCs used 7.5 to 10 ml of fresh peripheral blood. RNA transcripts served as the template for amplifying TCR beta CDR3 regions. First-round RT-PCR of the TCR CDR3 relied on the HTBI primer set. MiXCR, applied by TCRdb to the multiplex PCR reads, yields one record per CDR3 protein. The table lists some 300,000 distinct CDR3 sequences, 16% of them singletons. The trim removed 3 bases at V and 4 bases at J, leaving 9 bases unmatched. CDR1 is MNHEY and CDR2 is SMNVEV in the germline V gene (reference sequence). The CDR3 is 17 amino acids.

The chain combines TRBV27 with TRBJ2-1, with TRBD2 matching over 10 bases. Sequenced material: blood. This TCR was sampled from a man aged 25-45 years with Graves' hyperthyroidism. CDR3 residues: CASSFFRASGGYNEQFF. The CDR3 region has the DNA TGTGCCAGCAGTTTTTTTAGGGCTAGCGGGGGTTACAATGAGCAGTTCTTC.